One and the same sample provided the 16 T cell receptor beta chains below, sequenced in a study of spatial heterogeneity in lung cancer. Overall study results and limits: How many expanded intratumoral alpha and beta TCRs were present tracked the tumor mutation count, which was a count of nonsynonymous mutations.

For these receptors, no antigen is known. TCRdb processed the 5' RACE reads anew with MiXCR; each CDR3 protein has one entry. The sample contains 4,000 to 5,000 distinct CDR3 sequences, around 12% of which appear only once. Specified time point: sample taken at primary tumor resection. This sample comprised lung tumor tissue, obtained at surgery. The receptors were gathered from a male donor with early-stage non-small cell lung cancer.

This clonotype was seen ten or more times. This beta chain appears as a stray read in a library generated for alpha chains; its size is not informative. The chain combines TRBV20-1 with TRBJ2-7; D gene ambiguous. The CDR3 contains 11 residues. V was trimmed by 3 bases and J by 6 bases, leaving 9 bases between them. CDR1 DFQATT and CDR2 SNEGSKA come from the germline V gene (reference sequence). The CDR3 coding sequence is TGCAGTGCTAGCCAGGTAGCCGAGCAGTACTTC. Translating it yields CSASQVAEQYF.

In its sample, this clonotype ranks as medium-sized (0.01 to 0.1%). The library was built for alpha chains, so this beta chain is an off-target read and its size means little. The chain recombines TRBV4-2 with TRBJ2-3; D is perhaps TRBD2 (5 bases). The CDR3 loop spans 18 amino acids. Germline CDR1 reads LGHNA; CDR2 reads YNFKEQ. Trimming took 0 bases from V and 1 from J, leaving 17 bases between them. The CDR3 DNA reads TGTGCCAGCAGCCAAGATTCCTCGGACTCTATCCGCACAGATACGCAGTATTTT. Encoded protein: CASSQDSSDSIRTDTQYF.

This clonotype was observed at least ten times. For a library built for alpha chains, this beta chain is a stray read; little rests on its size. Here the CDR3 DNA reads TGTGCCAGCAGTCCCCCGGGGAACTATGGCTACACCTTC. Amino acids: CASSPPGNYGYTF. V is TRBV28 and J is TRBJ1-2; no definite D call. V shed 5 bases and J shed 2 bases, with 9 bases lying between them. Germline V gene data show CDR1 as MDHEN and CDR2 as SYDVKM. There are 13 residues in the CDR3.

About this clonotype: An end of the junction does not agree with germline; a read error may underlie this. This beta chain turned up in a library designed for alpha chains; as an off-target read, its abundance says little. The rearrangement joins TRBV7-7 to TRBJ2-3; D remains unclear. Germline V gives CDR1 SSHAT, CDR2 FNYEAQ (reference sequence). The CDR3 totals 14 residues. The CDR3 coding sequence is TGTGCTAGCAGCTTGGTGGCCGAAGCAGATACGCAGTATTTT. This translates into CASSLVAEADTQYF.

This clonotype counts as medium-sized. This beta chain is a stray sequence in a library constructed for alpha chains; its clone size is not meaningful. The chain recombines TRBV20-1 with TRBJ2-6, with D perhaps matching TRBD2 (6 bases). The CDR3 sequence is 16 residues long. V lost 4 bases and J lost 4, with 17 bases in between. CDR1 is DFQATT and CDR2 is SNEGSKA in the germline V gene (reference sequence). This chain's CDR3 is CSAIGGVGTGANVLTF. The CDR3 region has the DNA TGCAGTGCTATCGGCGGGGTCGGGACCGGGGCCAACGTCCTGACTTTC.

Within the sample, this clonotype is medium-sized (0.01 to 0.1%). Within a library made for alpha chains, this beta chain is off target, and its count is uninformative. The chain couples TRBV9 to TRBJ1-4; the D is unclear. There are 16 residues in the CDR3. Trimming shortened V by 4 bases and J by 4 bases, and 17 bases separated the two germline ends. Germline V gives CDR1 SGDLS, CDR2 YYNGEE. In DNA form, the CDR3 reads TGTGCCAGCAGCACTCAAGACGGGAGTCTTAATGAAAAACTGTTTTTT. This gives the protein CASSTQDGSLNEKLFF.

This clonotype was recorded at least ten times. With the library built for alpha chains, this beta chain is off target and its frequency is not meaningful. The chain couples TRBV7-2 to TRBJ1-4; possible D gene TRBD1, 6 bases. The V gene's germline CDR1 is SGHTA and CDR2 FQGNSA. Trimming shortened V by 1 base and J by 7 bases, and 13 bases separated the two germline ends. This CDR3 region has 15 residues. The CDR3 DNA reads TGTGCCAGCAGCTTAGTAGGCAGGGGAGGTGAAAAACTGTTTTTT. Protein sequence: CASSLVGRGGEKLFF.

This clonotype was counted at least ten times. This beta chain is an off-target read within a library intended for alpha chains, so its frequency means little. The chain links TRBV28 to TRBJ2-7; D gene unclear. Looked up from germline, CDR1 is MDHEN and CDR2 is SYDVKM. Trimming shortened V by 3 bases and J by 1 base, and 16 bases separated the two germline ends. The CDR3 covers 16 residues. The CDR3 loop is CASSFTGLGNSYEQYF. The CDR3 bases are TGTGCCAGCAGTTTCACCGGGTTGGGGAATTCCTACGAGCAGTACTTC. The full variable domain, in which reference TRBV28 and TRBJ2-7 provide the parts outside the CDR3, is DVKVTQSSRYLVKRTGEKVFLECVQDMDHENMFWYRQDPGLGLRLIYFSYDVKMKEKGDIPEGYSVSREKKERFSLILESASTNQTSMYLCASSFTGLGNSYEQYFGPGTRLTVT.

This clonotype was observed at least ten times. A library made for alpha chains picked up this beta chain off target, so its size means little. This rearrangement joins TRBV3-1 to TRBJ2-3; 10 nucleotides align to TRBD2. The CDR3 extends over 17 amino acids. The junction had 10 bases not matched to a gene; V was cut back by 0 bases and J by 7 bases. Germline assignment: CDR1 LGHDT and CDR2 YNNKEL (reference sequence). The CDR3 bases are TGTGCCAGCAGCCAAGATTTGGAGCGGGAGGGCCTTAATACGCAGTATTTT. Translation gives CASSQDLEREGLNTQYF.

In its sample, this clonotype is medium-sized (0.01 to 0.1%). A library prepared for alpha chains yielded this beta chain as an off-target read; its size is of little meaning. The J gene is TRBJ1-1, the V gene TRBV29-1; TRBD1 matches 7 bases. The CDR3 runs to 14 residues. V lost 7 bases to trimming and J lost 2 bases; unmatched junction nucleotides: 10. Germline CDR1 is SQVTM and CDR2 is ANQGSEA. Here the CDR3 DNA reads TGCAGCGCGCCGGGGACAGCCGGTAACACTGAAGCTTTCTTT. Amino acids: CSAPGTAGNTEAFF.

This clonotype was found many times. Since it is a stray read in a library aimed at alpha chains, this beta chain has a size that is not meaningful. The chain employs TRBV11-2 and TRBJ1-1, with D unclear. This CDR3 spans 13 amino acids. The V and J ends lost 4 bases and 4 bases respectively, with 10 bases between them. The germline V gene has CDR1 SGHAT and CDR2 FQNNGV. CDR3 sequence (DNA): TGTGCCAGCAGCTGGACGGAAGTCACTGAAGCTTTCTTT. This translates into CASSWTEVTEAFF.

In this sample, this clonotype turned up many times. As an off-target read in a library built for alpha chains, this beta chain has a frequency of little significance. This rearrangement joins TRBV5-1 to TRBJ2-1, with TRBD2 matching 12 bases. Trimming took 1 base from V and 10 from J; bases not matched to a gene: 6. Germline V CDR1 and CDR2: SGHRS, YFSETQ. There are 15 residues in the CDR3. The CDR3 is CASSLKLAGGGEQFF. CDR3 DNA sequence: TGCGCCAGCAGCTTGAAACTAGCGGGAGGAGGGGAGCAGTTCTTC.

In this sample, this clonotype is medium-sized (0.01 to 0.1%). For a library built for alpha chains, this beta chain is a stray read; little rests on its size. V and J are TRBV24-1 and TRBJ2-3; TRBD1 matches at 9 bases. This CDR3 has 15 residues. The germline CDR1 and CDR2 sequences are KGHDR and SFDVKD. Trimming at V came to 2 bases and at J to 6 bases, leaving 5 bases not matched to a gene. The CDR3 DNA reads TGTGCCACCAGTGATTCCGGACAGGGGTTGGATACGCAGTATTTT. Protein sequence: CATSDSGQGLDTQYF.

This clonotype was seen repeatedly, ten times or more. Within a library made for alpha chains, this beta chain is off target, and its count is uninformative. The genes are TRBV6-1 and TRBJ1-5, with D possibly TRBD1 on 5 matching bases. Germline values: CDR1 MNHNS, CDR2 SASEGT. The CDR3 covers 14 residues. V was trimmed by 2 bases and J by 3 bases, leaving 8 bases between them. The CDR3 bases are TGTGCCAGCAGTGAAAACGGGGCCAATCAGCCCCAGCATTTT. Its translation: CASSENGANQPQHF.

This clonotype was observed a few times. Within a library made for alpha chains, this beta chain is off target, and its count is uninformative. The chain joins TRBV27 to TRBJ2-5; TRBD2 agrees at 13 bases. V shed 4 bases, J shed 7 bases, and the junction held 6 bases outside the gene matches. CDR3 length: 15 amino acids. Germline values: CDR1 MNHEY, CDR2 SMNVEV (reference sequence). This chain's CDR3 is CASSWGLAGIRTQYF. The DNA of the CDR3 is TGTGCCAGCAGTTGGGGACTAGCGGGAATACGGACCCAGTACTTC.

This clonotype ranks as medium-sized. This beta chain turned up in a library designed for alpha chains; as an off-target read, its abundance says little. V usage is TRBV11-2 and J usage is TRBJ2-1; TRBD2 matches 7 bases. The CDR3 totals 17 residues. V trimming: 5 bases; J trimming: 0 bases; junction bases outside the gene matches: 10. CDR1 is SGHAT, CDR2 FQNNGV, per germline. The CDR3 here is CASSRNLAGASYNEQFF. CDR3 DNA sequence: TGTGCCAGCAGCCGGAATCTCGCGGGAGCCTCCTACAATGAGCAGTTCTTC.